These T cell receptor beta chains were read from a single sample in a study of blood T cells in healthy people across ages. TCRdb re-analysed the 5' RACE reads in MiXCR, keeping a single row per CDR3 protein. The repertoire has approximately 850,000 distinct CDR3 sequences, 44% of them found once; the top ten carry under 20%. The sequenced sample was blood. The receptors here all came from a man aged 60 to 75 in good health. Each CDR3 is given with its conserved first and last residue. A D gene is named only where the DNA matches it firmly. Rows give clone size only sometimes, using once, few, many, or a class for an expanded clone.

clone_size j_call v_call d_call cdr3_nt cdr3_aa
many TRBJ2-7 TRBV6-6 TRBD1 TGTGCCAGCAGTCGGGACAGAACCTACGAGCAGTACTTC CASSRDRTYEQYF
- TRBJ2-7 TRBV7-9 - TGTTCCAGCAGCTTATCTTTGTACGAGCAGTACTTC CSSSLSLYEQYF
few TRBJ2-3 TRBV7-3 - TGTGCCAGCAGCCCCGAGGCTAGCAATCAATTTAGAGATACGCAGTATTTT CASSPEASNQFRDTQYF
few TRBJ2-1 TRBV7-6 - TGTGCCAGCAGGGAAACAGGAGGGGGCTACAATGAGCAGTTCTTC CASRETGGGYNEQFF
once TRBJ1-2 TRBV30 - TGTGCCTGGAGTCGAACAGGAGTCGGCAACTATGGCTACACCTTC CAWSRTGVGNYGYTF
- TRBJ2-1 TRBV2 TRBD1 TGTGCCAGCAGTGAAGCGCTTCGGAGGACAGGCTACAATGAGCAGTTCTTC CASSEALRRTGYNEQFF
few TRBJ2-3 TRBV5-5 - TGTGCCAGCAGCTCCGGGACAAGGACGCTGGATACGCAGTATTTT CASSSGTRTLDTQYF
- TRBJ1-1 TRBV5-1 - TGCGCCAGCAGCTGGTCCGGGGGCCCTGAAGCTTTCTTT CASSWSGGPEAFF
few TRBJ2-5 TRBV12-3/TRBV12-4 - TGTGCCAGCGGGGGCTTCCAAGAGACCCAGTACTTC CASGGFQETQYF
- TRBJ2-5 TRBV7-2 - TGTGCCAGCAGCTTACAGGCTAGCGGACGATCAGGGGCGCAGTACTTC CASSLQASGRSGAQYF
- TRBJ2-7 TRBV20-1 TRBD2 TGCAGTGCTAGAGACGCTAGCGGGGCGTCCTACGAGCAGTACTTC CSARDASGASYEQYF
- TRBJ2-2 TRBV7-2 TRBD2 TGTGCCAGCAGTCGGGACTATAACACCGGGGAGCTGTTTTTT CASSRDYNTGELFF
few TRBJ2-3 TRBV3-1 TRBD1 TGTGCCAGCAGCACCCGACAGGGGGCAGATGATACGCAGTATTTT CASSTRQGADDTQYF
- TRBJ1-2 TRBV18 - TGTGCCAGCTCACAATCGACAGATAACTATGGCTACACCTTC CASSQSTDNYGYTF
few TRBJ2-3 TRBV3-1 TRBD2 TGTGCCAGCAGTCTGCGGGGGGTTAGCACAGATACGCAGTATTTT CASSLRGVSTDTQYF
- TRBJ2-6 TRBV21-1 - TGTGCCAGCAGCAAAAAACAAGAAGGCGGTGGGGCCAACGTCCTGACTTTC CASSKKQEGGGANVLTF
- TRBJ2-7 TRBV5-1 TRBD1 TGCGCCAGCAGCCCCGGGACAGTAGACACCTACGAGCAGTACTTC CASSPGTVDTYEQYF
few TRBJ1-4 TRBV20-1 - TGCAGTGCTAGATACAGGAGGAATGAAAAACTGTTTTTT CSARYRRNEKLFF
- TRBJ2-1 TRBV6-2/TRBV6-3 TRBD2 TGTGCCAGCAGCCGTATCCCGGGACTAGGGTCCGGGCAGTTCTTC CASSRIPGLGSGQFF
- TRBJ2-1 TRBV21-1 - TGTGCCAGCAGTAAACTAGCGGGGGCCACGTACAATGAGCAGTTCTTC CASSKLAGATYNEQFF
once TRBJ1-1 TRBV29-1 - TGCAGCGTTGGGGGGCGAGGAAACGCTGAAGCTTTCTTT CSVGGRGNAEAFF
- TRBJ2-5 TRBV12-3/TRBV12-4 - TGTGCCAGCAGCGGACAGCCATCGGGAAAGACCCAGTACTTC CASSGQPSGKTQYF
- TRBJ2-3 TRBV5-6 - TGTGCCAGCAGACAACAGGGAGGCACAGATACGCAGTATTTT CASRQQGGTDTQYF
- TRBJ1-6 TRBV5-6 - TGTGCCAGCAGCTCCCCCGGGACCGCTTCGCCCCTCCACTTT CASSSPGTASPLHF
- TRBJ1-5 TRBV10-3 - TGTGCCATCAGAAGACAGGAGGGTGAGCCCCGGCATTTT CAIRRQEGEPRHF
- TRBJ2-1 TRBV6-1 - TGTGCCAGCATACCGGGACACCTTGACAATGAGCAGTTCTTC CASIPGHLDNEQFF
- TRBJ1-1 TRBV6-2/TRBV6-3 - TGTGCCAGCAGGCGGACAGAGATGAACACTGAAGCTTTCTTT CASRRTEMNTEAFF
- TRBJ2-2 TRBV20-1 - TGCAGTGCGACAGGACCGAGGTCCGGGGAGCTGTTTTTT CSATGPRSGELFF
- TRBJ2-7 TRBV4-3 TRBD2 TGCGCCAGCAGCCTCCAATTAGCGGGGGGGTACGAGCAGTACTTC CASSLQLAGGYEQYF
- TRBJ2-4 TRBV4-1 TRBD2 TGCGCCAGCAGCCAAGAACCCCGGGAGGTAGACATTCAGTACTTC CASSQEPREVDIQYF
few TRBJ2-3 TRBV12-3/TRBV12-4 TRBD2 TGTGCCAGCAGTCCGCCTCTGGGACTAGCGGTTGGGGATACGCAGTATTTT CASSPPLGLAVGDTQYF
- TRBJ1-2 TRBV5-6 - TGTGCCAGCAGCTTGAAGCGAGCTACCTATGGCTACACCTTC CASSLKRATYGYTF
- TRBJ2-7 TRBV13 - TGTGCCAGCAGCTTAGGCACACTCGGTCTCTCAAGCTACAATGAGCAGTACTTC CASSLGTLGLSSYNEQYF
- TRBJ2-1 TRBV4-1 - TGCGCCAGCAGCCAAGAGGGGCCAGGCTCCTACAATGAGCAGTTCTTC CASSQEGPGSYNEQFF
- TRBJ1-6 TRBV20-1 - TGCAGTGCTAGACGGACAGATCGGGCCCTCCACTTT CSARRTDRALHF
few TRBJ1-6 TRBV7-2 - TGTGCCAGCAGCTTAGACAGCCTGAATTCACCCCTCCACTTT CASSLDSLNSPLHF
- TRBJ1-2 TRBV15 - TGTGCCACCAGCACTGGGGACGGCTATGGCTACACCTTC CATSTGDGYGYTF
few TRBJ2-5 TRBV20-1 TRBD1 TGCAGTGCTAAAGGGACAGGGAAAGCCCAAGAGACCCAGTACTTC CSAKGTGKAQETQYF
- TRBJ2-6 TRBV13 TRBD1 TGTGCCAGCAGAAACAGGGGTGGGGCCAACGTCCTGACTTTC CASRNRGGANVLTF
once TRBJ2-1 TRBV12-5 - TGTGCTAGTGGTTTTTCTCCGAACAGAGAGGTAGAGGGTTACAATGAGCAGTTCTTC CASGFSPNREVEGYNEQFF
few TRBJ2-5 TRBV7-9 - TGTGCCAGCAGCTTAGTACGCGTTCGGGTCCAAGAGACCCAGTACTTC CASSLVRVRVQETQYF
- TRBJ2-5 TRBV20-1 - TGCAGCTACCACCGGGGAGAGACCCAGTACTTC CSYHRGETQYF
- TRBJ1-4 TRBV15 - TGTGCCACCAGCAGCAGGGGAGTCGAAAAACTGTTTTTT CATSSRGVEKLFF
- TRBJ2-6 TRBV12-3/TRBV12-4 - TGTGCCAGCAGCCCATCTTGGGGATCCATCTCTGGGGCCAACGTCCTGACTTTC CASSPSWGSISGANVLTF
- TRBJ2-1 TRBV7-2 TRBD1 TGTGCCAGCAGCTTATCCGGGACAGGGTGCGAGCAGTTCTTC CASSLSGTGCEQFF
- TRBJ1-2 TRBV13 TRBD1 TGTGCCAGCAGCCGGGACAGGGGGCGCGGCTATGGCTACACCTTC CASSRDRGRGYGYTF
- TRBJ1-1 TRBV12-3/TRBV12-4 TRBD1 TGTGCCAGCAGTTTAGTGGGGACAGGGAGGACTGAAGCTTTCTTT CASSLVGTGRTEAFF
- TRBJ1-2 TRBV20-1 TRBD1 TGCAGTGCTAGAGATCCCAGGACAGGGAACTATGGCTACACCTTC CSARDPRTGNYGYTF
- TRBJ2-3 TRBV25-1 - TGTGCCAGCAGTAGAAACCCCCTAGATACGCAGTATTTT CASSRNPLDTQYF
- TRBJ2-5 TRBV4-2 TRBD2 TGTGCCAGCAGCCGAGGGCAAGCGGGGGTACAAGAGACCCAGTACTTC CASSRGQAGVQETQYF
- TRBJ1-3 TRBV5-6 - TGTGCCAGCAGCGCAGGGGAAAAGTCGAGGAACACCATATATTTT CASSAGEKSRNTIYF
- TRBJ2-6 TRBV27 - TGTGCCAGCAGTTTAAGGTCCGACAGTTTCTCTGGGGCCAACGTCCTGACTTTC CASSLRSDSFSGANVLTF
- TRBJ1-5 TRBV5-6 - TGTGCCAGCAGCCGGTGCGGGACCACTACTCAGCCCCAGCATTTT CASSRCGTTTQPQHF
- TRBJ2-5 TRBV20-1 - TGCAGTGCTAGAGTTGTGGGGATCAGGGGAGCTGGTGAGACCCAGTACTTC CSARVVGIRGAGETQYF
few TRBJ2-1 TRBV4-1 TRBD2 TGCGCCAGCAGCCAAGATCTGTTCGGGCTAGCGGGCAGGATGAGTGAGCAGTTCTTC CASSQDLFGLAGRMSEQFF
- TRBJ2-4 TRBV2 - TGTGCCAGCAGCCGAGAGGTTCAGTACTTC CASSREVQYF
- TRBJ2-5 TRBV5-5 TRBD1 TGTGCCAGCAGCTTGCAGGGGGAGCAAGAGACCCAGTACTTC CASSLQGEQETQYF
few TRBJ2-1 TRBV2 TRBD2 TGTGCCAGCAGTCCCACCAGCGGGGCTCCCAACAATGAGCGGTTCTTC CASSPTSGAPNNERFF